These 22 T cell receptor beta chains came from one sample sequenced in a study of Graves' ophthalmopathy and Graves' hyperthyroidism. The sequenced template was RNA, covering the TCR beta CDR3 region. Second-round multiplex PCR came after a first-round RT-PCR that employed HTBI primers. Via MiXCR, TCRdb re-called the multiplex PCR reads, giving one row per CDR3 protein. The sample has approximately 480,000 distinct CDR3 sequences, approximately 15% seen once; the top ten hold more than 8.5%. Sequencing was carried out using blood. These receptors all stem from a woman aged 25 to 39 with Graves' ophthalmopathy.

In the case of this clonotype: A clone one base away is much larger, so this may be a read error. The rearrangement links TRBV6-2 or TRBV6-3 to TRBJ2-5, with D perhaps matching TRBD1 (6 bases). V gave up 1 base and J gave up 3 bases, with 12 bases separating them. Germline CDR1 reads MNHEY; CDR2 reads SVGEGT. The CDR3 is 15 residues long. CDR3 residues: CASSYFDRTKETQYF. DNA of the CDR3: TGTGCCAGCAGTTACTTCGACAGGACCAAAGAGACCCAGTACTTC.

This clonotype has at least ten counts. The chain carries TRBV15 and TRBJ2-7; 7 bases fit TRBD1. The V and J ends lost 5 bases and 0 bases, in that order; junction bases with no gene match: 7. Germline values: CDR1 LNHNV, CDR2 YYDKDF (reference sequence). This CDR3 comprises 15 residues. The CDR3 bases are TGTGCCACCAGCGACGACAGGGTTCCCTCCTACGAGCAGTACTTC. It yields the protein CATSDDRVPSYEQYF.

This clonotype turned up a few times. The chain carries TRBV27 and TRBJ2-7; unclear D gene. Germline-derived CDR1 and CDR2 are MNHEY and SMNVEV (reference sequence). This CDR3 contains 12 residues. The V end was cut by 4 bases, the J end by 5 bases, with 9 bases between. The CDR3 DNA follows: TGTGCCAGCAGTTCCCACACAAACGAGCAGTACTTC. Residues: CASSSHTNEQYF.

This chain connects TRBV12-3 or TRBV12-4 to TRBJ1-5, with 7 bases aligning to TRBD1. This CDR3 region has 14 residues. After removal of 9 bases from V and 4 bases from J, the junction contained 9 bases not matched to a gene. Here the CDR3 reads CASVGGVLNQPQHF. The CDR3 bases are TGTGCCAGTGTAGGGGGCGTCTTAAATCAGCCCCAGCATTTT.

This clonotype was seen a handful of times. This chain joins TRBV18 and TRBJ1-2; 7 bases align to TRBD1. The CDR3 has 15 amino acids. V shed 3 bases and J 4 bases; nucleotides not matched to a gene: 8. Germline CDR1 is KGHSH and CDR2 is LQKENI. CDR3 residues: CASSPPGQIFYGYTF. The CDR3, as DNA: TGTGCCAGCTCACCTCCGGGACAGATCTTCTATGGCTACACCTTC.

This clonotype has ten or more counts. The chain couples TRBV12-3 or TRBV12-4 to TRBJ2-7; perhaps TRBD1 as D (5 bases). This CDR3 is built from 16 residues. V was trimmed by 4 bases and J by 0 bases, leaving 16 bases between them. As DNA, the CDR3 is TGTGCCAGCAGTTCCGGCTGGGGCGACAGCTCCTACGAGCAGTACTTC. It yields the protein CASSSGWGDSSYEQYF.

This clonotype was recorded at least ten times. The gene calls are TRBV28 and TRBJ1-5, with D unresolved. Germline V gene data show CDR1 as MDHEN and CDR2 as SYDVKM. The V end lost 5 bases, the J end lost 1 base, and 15 bases lay between the germline ends. This CDR3 has 16 amino acids. This CDR3 is CASSPNLKGSNQPQHF. CDR3 sequence (DNA): TGTGCCAGCAGTCCCAATTTGAAGGGCAGCAATCAGCCCCAGCATTTT.

The chain employs TRBV28 and TRBJ2-7; D is possibly TRBD1 (6 bases). There are 13 residues in the CDR3. From germline, CDR1 is MDHEN and CDR2 SYDVKM. The ends were cut back, 5 bases at V and 5 bases at J, with 13 bases in the middle. The CDR3 DNA reads TGTGCCAGCAGTCTGGGACATTCCCACGAGCAGTACTTC. Translated: CASSLGHSHEQYF.

In its sample, this clonotype was seen many times. This rearrangement joins TRBV28 to TRBJ2-3; 10 nucleotides agree with TRBD2. J gave up 2 bases and V 5 bases, and 4 bases lay outside the gene matches. This CDR3 spans 15 amino acids. Germline V lookup: CDR1 MDHEN, CDR2 SYDVKM. Here the CDR3 reads CASSVGTSVTDTQYF. The CDR3, as DNA: TGTGCCAGCAGTGTGGGGACTAGCGTCACAGATACGCAGTATTTT.

The V gene is TRBV20-1, the J gene TRBJ2-5; 14 positions match TRBD2. V gave up 0 bases and J gave up 5 bases; unmatched junction bases: 8. This CDR3 region has 17 residues. The germline V gene encodes CDR1 DFQATT and CDR2 SNEGSKA (reference sequence). The CDR3 DNA is TGCAGTGCTAGAGACTCGGGACTAGCGGGAGCCCGGGAGACCCAGTACTTC. It is translated as CSARDSGLAGARETQYF.

This clonotype was seen ten or more times. The chain carries TRBV24-1 and TRBJ1-5; D is undetermined. With 4 bases removed from V and 1 base from J, the gap between germline ends came to 7 bases. Germline CDR1 KGHDR, CDR2 SFDVKD. The CDR3 is 14 amino acids. CDR3 residues: CATSDPPSNQPQHF. As DNA, the CDR3 is TGTGCCACCAGTGACCCTCCCAGCAATCAGCCCCAGCATTTT.

This clonotype was seen ten or more times. The chain links TRBV6-5 to TRBJ1-6, with D possibly matching TRBD1 (6 bases). V was clipped by 2 bases and J by 9 bases, with 17 bases between them. CDR3 length: 16 amino acids. Per the germline V gene, CDR1 is MNHEY and CDR2 is SVGAGI. CDR3 residues: CASSYGPGGEGSPLHF. The CDR3 nucleotides read TGTGCCAGCAGTTACGGCCCGGGGGGCGAAGGTTCACCCCTCCACTTT.

This clonotype was observed many times. J is TRBJ1-1 and V is TRBV7-8; unclear D gene. CDR3 size: 14 residues. With 5 bases removed from V and 0 bases from J, the gap between germline ends came to 10 bases. From germline, CDR1 is SGHVS and CDR2 FQNEAQ. The CDR3 DNA reads TGTGCCAGCAGCCCCCCGGGGTTGAACACTGAAGCTTTCTTT. Protein sequence: CASSPPGLNTEAFF. Combining the CDR3 with reference TRBV7-8 and TRBJ1-1 gives the whole variable domain GAGVSQSPRYKVAKRGQDVALRCDPISGHVSLFWYQQALGQGPEFLTYFQNEAQLDKSGLPSDRFFAERPEGSVSTLKIQRTQQEDSAVYLCASSPPGLNTEAFFGQGTRLTVV.

This clonotype was found a few times. The V call is TRBV5-1, the J call TRBJ2-7, with TRBD2 matching 7 bases. V shed 0 bases, J shed 4 bases, and the junction held 7 bases outside the gene matches. The CDR3 length is 15 residues. The germline CDR1 and CDR2 sequences are SGHRS and YFSETQ. The CDR3 here is CASSLAAGERYEQYF. CDR3 DNA sequence: TGCGCCAGCAGCTTGGCGGCGGGGGAACGGTACGAGCAGTACTTC.

J is TRBJ2-7 and V is TRBV12-3 or TRBV12-4, with 8 bases fitting TRBD2. The CDR3 consists of 13 residues. Trimming cost V 7 bases and J 7 bases; bases outside gene matches: 9. The CDR3: CASKRTGGLEQYF. CDR3 bases: TGTGCCAGCAAAAGGACGGGGGGGCTTGAGCAGTACTTC.

This clonotype was counted many times. The chain recombines TRBV12-3 or TRBV12-4 with TRBJ2-7; 8 nucleotides align to TRBD2. V was clipped by 5 bases and J by 3 bases; unmatched bases: 12. The CDR3 length is 16 residues. The CDR3 protein is CASSRRGLDVFYEQYF. The CDR3 bases are TGTGCCAGCAGTAGGCGGGGACTAGATGTCTTCTACGAGCAGTACTTC.

This clonotype has ten or more counts. CDR3 amino acids: CASSWPGQGGTEAFF. The CDR3 nucleotides read TGTGCCAGCAGTTGGCCGGGACAGGGGGGAACTGAAGCTTTCTTT. The chain couples TRBV28 to TRBJ1-1, with 11 bases that match TRBD1. Losses at the gene ends were 4 bases for V and 5 bases for J; bases not matched to a gene: 6. The CDR3 runs to 15 residues. Germline loops: CDR1 MDHEN, CDR2 SYDVKM. The complete variable domain, with remaining parts taken from reference TRBV28 and TRBJ1-1, reads DVKVTQSSRYLVKRTGEKVFLECVQDMDHENMFWYRQDPGLGLRLIYFSYDVKMKEKGDIPEGYSVSREKKERFSLILESASTNQTSMYLCASSWPGQGGTEAFFGQGTRLTVV.

Concerning this clonotype: Germline is not matched at one junction end, which may reflect a read error. This chain joins TRBV30 and TRBJ2-4; D tentatively reads TRBD1 or TRBD2 (6 bases each). The germline V gene encodes CDR1 GTSNPN and CDR2 SVGIG (reference sequence). CDR3 size: 14 residues. The CDR3 here is CAWSVHGGANIKYF. The CDR3 DNA reads TGTGCCTGGAGTGTACACGGGGGCGCGAACATTAAGTACTTC.

This clonotype was counted ten times or more. The chain recombines TRBV6-2 or TRBV6-3 with TRBJ2-4, with D perhaps TRBD1 (6 bases). The CDR3 has 15 residues. V shed 10 bases and J shed 0 bases, with 16 bases lying between them. Germline lookup yields CDR1 MNHEY and CDR2 SVGEGT. The CDR3 DNA sequence: TGTGCCACCAGGGGTCTTGGGGGAGCCAAAAACATTCAGTACTTC. It specifies CATRGLGGAKNIQYF.

This clonotype appeared many times. The chain recombines TRBV6-4 with TRBJ1-1; D is ambiguous. Trimming took off 0 bases at V and 3 bases at J, with 8 bases between the two ends. The CDR3 length is 14 residues. Looked up from germline, CDR1 is MRHNA and CDR2 is SNTAGT. CDR3 residues: CASSDSSEDTEAFF. The CDR3, as DNA: TGTGCCAGCAGTGACTCTTCCGAGGACACTGAAGCTTTCTTT.

At least ten counts were recorded for this clonotype. The chain has TRBV29-1 and TRBJ2-5; TRBD2 matches 10 bases. The CDR3 has 16 residues. J lost 5 bases, V lost 4 bases, and 13 bases had no gene match. Germline V gene lookup returns CDR1 SQVTM and CDR2 ANQGSEA. CDR3 in amino acids: CSVGSEIAGGEETQYF. CDR3 nucleotide sequence: TGCAGCGTTGGTAGTGAAATAGCGGGAGGCGAGGAGACCCAGTACTTC.

The V and J genes are TRBV28 and TRBJ1-6; a possible D gene is TRBD1 (5 bases). Germline assignment: CDR1 MDHEN and CDR2 SYDVKM. This CDR3 spans 15 amino acids. V lost 5 bases and J lost 7, with 15 bases in between. DNA of the CDR3: TGTGCCAGCAGTGGACCGGGACCGACCAATTCACCCCTCCACTTT. Residues: CASSGPGPTNSPLHF.